Listed below are T cell receptor beta chains from one sample, sequenced in a study of T cells in Graves' hyperthyroidism and ophthalmopathy. TCRdb fed the multiplex PCR reads into MiXCR, producing one record per CDR3 protein. The sample includes nearly 600,000 distinct CDR3 sequences, over 11% of them seen just once. The sequencing sample was made of blood. The receptors were sampled from a woman aged 25 to 39 with Graves' hyperthyroidism that later progressed to Graves' ophthalmopathy. CDR3s include the opening cysteine and the closing phenylalanine or tryptophan. D genes are given only for firm matches. Part of the rows lack a size; the others show once, few, many or a class for expanded clones.

clone size: NA; J gene: TRBJ2-3; D gene: TRBD1; V gene: TRBV12-5; CDR3 protein: CASGSDTGTGTDTQYF; CDR3 DNA: TGTGCTAGTGGTTCGGATACCGGGACAGGGACAGATACGCAGTATTTT
clone size: many; J gene: TRBJ2-5; D gene: NA; V gene: TRBV5-1; CDR3 protein: CASSGFAGPGETQYF; CDR3 DNA: TGCGCCAGCAGCGGGTTTGCGGGTCCGGGGGAGACCCAGTACTTC
clone size: many; J gene: TRBJ2-7; D gene: TRBD2; V gene: TRBV20-1; CDR3 protein: CSASRSGRSDEQYF; CDR3 DNA: TGCAGTGCTAGTCGGAGCGGGAGGTCGGACGAGCAGTACTTC
clone size: NA; J gene: TRBJ1-3; D gene: NA; V gene: TRBV12-3/TRBV12-4; CDR3 protein: CASSIPSRGNTIYF; CDR3 DNA: TGTGCCAGCAGTATTCCCTCAAGGGGAAACACCATATATTTT
clone size: many; J gene: TRBJ1-1; D gene: NA; V gene: TRBV19; CDR3 protein: CASSAGAGTEAFF; CDR3 DNA: TGTGCCAGTAGCGCAGGGGCGGGGACTGAAGCTTTCTTT
clone size: many; J gene: TRBJ2-6; D gene: TRBD2; V gene: TRBV7-2; CDR3 protein: CASSPIAGYSGANVLTF; CDR3 DNA: TGTGCCAGCAGCCCGATAGCGGGTTACTCTGGGGCCAACGTCCTGACTTTC
clone size: many; J gene: TRBJ1-4; D gene: NA; V gene: TRBV28; CDR3 protein: CASSLTGAPAEKLFF; CDR3 DNA: TGTGCCAGCAGCCTAACTGGGGCTCCCGCTGAAAAACTGTTTTTT
clone size: many; J gene: TRBJ2-7; D gene: TRBD2; V gene: TRBV6-1; CDR3 protein: CASGTSGGEQYF; CDR3 DNA: TGTGCCAGCGGGACTAGCGGGGGTGAGCAGTACTTC
clone size: many; J gene: TRBJ1-1; D gene: TRBD1; V gene: TRBV30; CDR3 protein: CAWSKFRDRGTEAFF; CDR3 DNA: TGTGCCTGGAGTAAATTCCGGGACAGGGGAACTGAAGCTTTCTTT
clone size: many; J gene: TRBJ2-7; D gene: TRBD2; V gene: TRBV20-1; CDR3 protein: CSARDEGPTSGISYEQYF; CDR3 DNA: TGCAGTGCTAGAGATGAAGGACCTACTAGCGGTATTTCCTACGAGCAGTACTTC
clone size: many; J gene: TRBJ2-5; D gene: NA; V gene: TRBV30; CDR3 protein: CAWNRVAGETQYF; CDR3 DNA: TGTGCCTGGAATCGAGTAGCAGGAGAGACCCAGTACTTC
clone size: many; J gene: TRBJ1-4; D gene: TRBD1; V gene: TRBV30; CDR3 protein: CAWSPGQGDEKLFF; CDR3 DNA: TGTGCCTGGTCCCCGGGACAGGGGGATGAAAAACTGTTTTTT
clone size: NA; J gene: TRBJ2-7; D gene: NA; V gene: TRBV28; CDR3 protein: CASSHMVGVSYEQYF; CDR3 DNA: TGTGCCAGCAGCCATATGGTAGGGGTTTCCTACGAGCAGTACTTC
clone size: NA; J gene: TRBJ2-1; D gene: TRBD2; V gene: TRBV12-5; CDR3 protein: CASGFLLAGGTNEQFF; CDR3 DNA: TGTGCTAGTGGTTTTTTGCTAGCGGGAGGGACAAATGAGCAGTTCTTC
clone size: NA; J gene: TRBJ2-1; D gene: TRBD2; V gene: TRBV20-1; CDR3 protein: CSARILAGAGNEQFF; CDR3 DNA: TGCAGTGCTAGAATACTAGCGGGAGCGGGCAATGAGCAGTTCTTC
clone size: NA; J gene: TRBJ1-1; D gene: NA; V gene: TRBV6-6; CDR3 protein: CASSYRGTNTEAFF; CDR3 DNA: TGTGCCAGCAGTTACAGGGGAACCAACACTGAAGCTTTCTTT
clone size: NA; J gene: TRBJ2-5; D gene: TRBD1; V gene: TRBV5-1; CDR3 protein: CASSLEAQGVETQYF; CDR3 DNA: TGCGCCAGCAGCTTGGAGGCACAGGGGGTGGAGACCCAGTACTTC
clone size: many; J gene: TRBJ1-1; D gene: NA; V gene: TRBV29-1; CDR3 protein: CSVEGHGQTNTEAFF; CDR3 DNA: TGCAGCGTTGAGGGACATGGACAGACGAACACTGAAGCTTTCTTT
clone size: many; J gene: TRBJ1-1; D gene: NA; V gene: TRBV20-1; CDR3 protein: CSVRRDTNTEAFF; CDR3 DNA: TGCAGTGTTCGCCGGGACACTAACACTGAAGCTTTCTTT
clone size: many; J gene: TRBJ2-1; D gene: NA; V gene: TRBV6-5; CDR3 protein: CASSYSYEGDGNEQFF; CDR3 DNA: TGTGCCAGCAGTTACTCCTACGAGGGAGATGGCAATGAGCAGTTCTTC
clone size: many; J gene: TRBJ2-2; D gene: TRBD2; V gene: TRBV20-1; CDR3 protein: CSAPASGRGTGELFF; CDR3 DNA: TGCAGTGCTCCGGCTAGCGGGAGGGGAACCGGGGAGCTGTTTTTT
clone size: few; J gene: TRBJ2-7; D gene: TRBD2; V gene: TRBV5-1; CDR3 protein: CASSYLAGDAYEQYF; CDR3 DNA: TGCGCCAGCAGTTACTTAGCGGGAGACGCCTACGAGCAGTACTTC
clone size: few; J gene: TRBJ2-1; D gene: NA; V gene: TRBV5-4; CDR3 protein: CASSLPRSDEQFF; CDR3 DNA: TGTGCCAGCAGCTTGCCTAGGTCAGATGAGCAGTTCTTC
clone size: few; J gene: TRBJ2-5; D gene: TRBD1; V gene: TRBV7-3; CDR3 protein: CASSLGQGSYQETQYF; CDR3 DNA: TGTGCCAGCAGCTTAGGACAGGGATCTTACCAAGAGACCCAGTACTTC
clone size: few; J gene: TRBJ1-5; D gene: NA; V gene: TRBV5-5; CDR3 protein: CASSSTGISNQPQHF; CDR3 DNA: TGTGCCAGCAGCTCTACAGGGATAAGCAATCAGCCCCAGCATTTT
clone size: many; J gene: TRBJ1-2; D gene: NA; V gene: TRBV28; CDR3 protein: CASSVNYGYTF; CDR3 DNA: TGTGCCAGCAGCGTTAATTATGGCTACACCTTC
clone size: many; J gene: TRBJ2-2; D gene: NA; V gene: TRBV27; CDR3 protein: CASSLYENTGELFF; CDR3 DNA: TGTGCCAGCAGTTTATACGAAAACACCGGGGAGCTGTTTTTT